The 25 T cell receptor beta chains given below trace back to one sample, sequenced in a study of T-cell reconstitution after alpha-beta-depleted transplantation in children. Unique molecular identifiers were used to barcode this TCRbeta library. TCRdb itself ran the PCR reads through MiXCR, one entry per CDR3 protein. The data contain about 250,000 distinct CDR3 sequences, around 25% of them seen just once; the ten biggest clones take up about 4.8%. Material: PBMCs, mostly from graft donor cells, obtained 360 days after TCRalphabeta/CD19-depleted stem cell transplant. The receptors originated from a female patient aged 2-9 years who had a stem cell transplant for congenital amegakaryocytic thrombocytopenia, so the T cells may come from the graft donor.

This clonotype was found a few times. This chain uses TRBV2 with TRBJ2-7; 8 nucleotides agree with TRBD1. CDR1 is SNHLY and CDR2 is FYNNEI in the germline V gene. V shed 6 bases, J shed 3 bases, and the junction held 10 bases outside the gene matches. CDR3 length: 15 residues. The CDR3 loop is CASSGTGQGDYEQYF. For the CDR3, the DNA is TGTGCCAGCAGCGGTACCGGACAGGGCGACTACGAGCAGTACTTC.

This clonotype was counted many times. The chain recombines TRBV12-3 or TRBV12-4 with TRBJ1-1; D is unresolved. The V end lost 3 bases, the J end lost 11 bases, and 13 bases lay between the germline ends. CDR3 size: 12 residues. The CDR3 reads CASSFDDIGAFF. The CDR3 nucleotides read TGTGCCAGCAGTTTCGATGATATCGGCGCTTTCTTT.

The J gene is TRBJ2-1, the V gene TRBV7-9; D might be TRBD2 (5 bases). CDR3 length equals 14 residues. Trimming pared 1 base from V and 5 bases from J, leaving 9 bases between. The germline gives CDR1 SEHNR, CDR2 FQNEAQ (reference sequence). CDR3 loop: CASSLGEQNNEQFF. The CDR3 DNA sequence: TGTGCCAGCAGCTTAGGGGAGCAGAACAATGAGCAGTTCTTC. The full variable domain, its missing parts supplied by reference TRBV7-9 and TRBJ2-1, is DTGVSQNPRHKITKRGQNVTFRCDPISEHNRLYWYRQTLGQGPEFLTYFQNEAQLEKSRLLSDRFSAERPKGSFSTLEIQRTEQGDSAMYLCASSLGEQNNEQFFGPGTRLTVL.

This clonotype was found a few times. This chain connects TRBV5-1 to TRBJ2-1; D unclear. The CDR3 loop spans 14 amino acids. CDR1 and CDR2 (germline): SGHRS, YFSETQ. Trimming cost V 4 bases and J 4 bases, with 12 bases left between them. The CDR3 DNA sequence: TGCGCCAGCAGCCCCAGTATTCGGTACAATGAGCAGTTCTTC. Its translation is CASSPSIRYNEQFF.

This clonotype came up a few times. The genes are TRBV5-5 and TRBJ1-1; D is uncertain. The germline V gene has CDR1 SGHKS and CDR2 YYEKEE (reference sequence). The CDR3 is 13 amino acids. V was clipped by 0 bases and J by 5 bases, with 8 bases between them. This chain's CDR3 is CASSLAGVTEAFF. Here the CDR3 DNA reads TGTGCCAGCAGCTTGGCCGGGGTTACTGAAGCTTTCTTT. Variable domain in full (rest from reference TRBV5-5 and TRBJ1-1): DAGVTQSPTHLIKTRGQQVTLRCSPISGHKSVSWYQQVLGQGPQFIFQYYEKEERGRGNFPDRFSARQFPNYSSELNVNALLLGDSALYLCASSLAGVTEAFFGQGTRLTVV.

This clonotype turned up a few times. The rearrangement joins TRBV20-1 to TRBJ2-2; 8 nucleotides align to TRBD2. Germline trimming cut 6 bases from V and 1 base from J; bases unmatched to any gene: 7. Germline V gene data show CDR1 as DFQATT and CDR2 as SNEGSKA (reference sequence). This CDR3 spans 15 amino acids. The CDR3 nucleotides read TGCAGTGCCCGACCTAGCGGGCGGAACACCGGGGAGCTGTTTTTT. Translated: CSARPSGRNTGELFF.

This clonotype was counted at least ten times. CDR3 nucleotide sequence: TGTGCCAGCAATCCAGCCAAAAACATTCAGTACTTC. Translation gives CASNPAKNIQYF. The V gene is TRBV21-1, the J gene TRBJ2-4. TRBV21-1 is designated a pseudogene. The length of the CDR3 is 12 residues.

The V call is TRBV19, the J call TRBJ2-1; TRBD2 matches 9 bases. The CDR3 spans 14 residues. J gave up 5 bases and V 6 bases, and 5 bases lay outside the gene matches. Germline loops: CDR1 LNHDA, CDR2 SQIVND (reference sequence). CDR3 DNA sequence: TGTGCCAGTAGATTGGCGGGAGGGGACAATGAGCAGTTCTTC. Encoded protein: CASRLAGGDNEQFF. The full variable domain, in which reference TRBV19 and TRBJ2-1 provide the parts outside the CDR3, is DGGITQSPKYLFRKEGQNVTLSCEQNLNHDAMYWYRQDPGQGLRLIYYSQIVNDFQKGDIAEGYSVSREKKESFPLTVTSAQKNPTAFYLCASRLAGGDNEQFFGPGTRLTVL.

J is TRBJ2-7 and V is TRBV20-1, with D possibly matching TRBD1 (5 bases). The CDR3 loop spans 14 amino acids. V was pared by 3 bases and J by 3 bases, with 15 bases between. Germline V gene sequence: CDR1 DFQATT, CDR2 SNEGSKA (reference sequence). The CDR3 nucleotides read TGCAGTGCTAGCCGCACAGGACCCTTCTACGAGCAGTACTTC. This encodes CSASRTGPFYEQYF.

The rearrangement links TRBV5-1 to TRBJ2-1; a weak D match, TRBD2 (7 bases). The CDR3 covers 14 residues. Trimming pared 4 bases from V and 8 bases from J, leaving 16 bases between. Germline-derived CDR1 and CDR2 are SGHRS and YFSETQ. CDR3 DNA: TGCGCCAGCAGCGGTAGGGGGGGCAGCGATGAGCAGTTCTTC. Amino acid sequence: CASSGRGGSDEQFF.

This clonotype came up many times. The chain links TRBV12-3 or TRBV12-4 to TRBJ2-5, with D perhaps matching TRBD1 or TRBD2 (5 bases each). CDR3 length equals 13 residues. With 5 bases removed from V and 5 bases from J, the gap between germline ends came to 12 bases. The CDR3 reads CASSRGTPETQYF. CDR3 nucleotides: TGTGCCAGCAGTCGTGGGACCCCGGAGACCCAGTACTTC.

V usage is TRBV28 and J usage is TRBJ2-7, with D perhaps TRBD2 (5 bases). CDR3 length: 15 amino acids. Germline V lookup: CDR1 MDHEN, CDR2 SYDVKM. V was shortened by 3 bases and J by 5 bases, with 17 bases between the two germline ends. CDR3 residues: CASSFRGIVPHEQYF. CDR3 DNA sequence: TGTGCCAGCAGTTTCCGGGGTATAGTCCCCCACGAGCAGTACTTC.

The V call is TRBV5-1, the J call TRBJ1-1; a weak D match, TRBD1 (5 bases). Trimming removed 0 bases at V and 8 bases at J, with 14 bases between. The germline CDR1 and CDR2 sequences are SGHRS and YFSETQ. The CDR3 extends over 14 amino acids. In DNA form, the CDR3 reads TGCGCCAGCAGCTTGGTTAACGGCGGGGGAGAAGCTTTCTTT. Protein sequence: CASSLVNGGGEAFF.

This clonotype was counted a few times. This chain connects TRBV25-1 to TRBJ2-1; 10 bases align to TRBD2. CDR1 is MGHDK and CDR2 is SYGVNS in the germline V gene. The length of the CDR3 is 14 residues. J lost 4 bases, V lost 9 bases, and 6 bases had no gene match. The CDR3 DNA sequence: TGTGCCAGTAGAGCGGGAGGGGGTTACAATGAGCAGTTCTTC. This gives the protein CASRAGGGYNEQFF.

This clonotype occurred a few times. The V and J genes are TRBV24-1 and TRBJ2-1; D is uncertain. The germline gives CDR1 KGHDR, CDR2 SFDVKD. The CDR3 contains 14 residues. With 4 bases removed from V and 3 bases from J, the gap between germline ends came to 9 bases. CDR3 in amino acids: CATSERRNYNEQFF. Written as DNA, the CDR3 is TGTGCCACCAGTGAGAGACGTAACTACAATGAGCAGTTCTTC.

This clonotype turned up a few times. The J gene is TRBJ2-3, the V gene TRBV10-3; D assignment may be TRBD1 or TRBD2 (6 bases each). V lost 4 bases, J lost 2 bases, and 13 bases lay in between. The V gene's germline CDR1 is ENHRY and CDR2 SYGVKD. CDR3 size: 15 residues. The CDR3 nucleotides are TGTGCCATCAGTGGCGGGGACACCCTCACAGATACGCAGTATTTT. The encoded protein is CAISGGDTLTDTQYF.

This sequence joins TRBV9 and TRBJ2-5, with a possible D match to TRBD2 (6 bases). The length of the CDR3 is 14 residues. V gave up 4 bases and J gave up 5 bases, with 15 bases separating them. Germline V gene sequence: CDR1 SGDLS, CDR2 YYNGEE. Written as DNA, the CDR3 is TGTGCCAGCAGCACCGGGACTTATCAGGAGACCCAGTACTTC. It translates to CASSTGTYQETQYF. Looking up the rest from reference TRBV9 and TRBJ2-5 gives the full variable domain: DSGVTQTPKHLITATGQRVTLRCSPRSGDLSVYWYQQSLDQGLQFLIQYYNGEERAKGNILERFSAQQFPDLHSELNLSSLELGDSALYFCASSTGTYQETQYFGPGTRLLVL.

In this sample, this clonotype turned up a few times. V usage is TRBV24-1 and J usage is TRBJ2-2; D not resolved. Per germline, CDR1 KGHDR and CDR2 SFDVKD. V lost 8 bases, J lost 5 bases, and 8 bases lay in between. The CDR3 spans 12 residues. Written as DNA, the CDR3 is TGTGCCACCACAGGCTCAACCGGGGAGCTGTTTTTT. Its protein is CATTGSTGELFF.

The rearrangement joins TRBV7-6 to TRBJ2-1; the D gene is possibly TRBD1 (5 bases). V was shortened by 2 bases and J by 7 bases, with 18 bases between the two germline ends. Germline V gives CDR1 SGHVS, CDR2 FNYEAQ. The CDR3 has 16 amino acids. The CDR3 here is CASSLLYGQGLNEQFF. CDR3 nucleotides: TGTGCCAGCAGCTTACTCTACGGGCAGGGCTTGAATGAGCAGTTCTTC.

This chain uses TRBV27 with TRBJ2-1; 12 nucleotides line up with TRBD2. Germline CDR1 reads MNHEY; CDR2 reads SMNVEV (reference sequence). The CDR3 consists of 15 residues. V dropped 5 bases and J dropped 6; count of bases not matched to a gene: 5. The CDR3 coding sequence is TGTGCCAGCAGTGTGCTAGCGGGAGGGGCCAATGAGCAGTTCTTC. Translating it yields CASSVLAGGANEQFF.

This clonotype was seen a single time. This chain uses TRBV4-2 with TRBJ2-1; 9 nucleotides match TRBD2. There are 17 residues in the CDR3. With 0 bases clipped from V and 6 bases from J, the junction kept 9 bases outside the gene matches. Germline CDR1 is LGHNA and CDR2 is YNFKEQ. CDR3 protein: CASSQDSSAGGPNEQFF. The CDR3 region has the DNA TGTGCCAGCAGCCAAGATTCCTCGGCGGGAGGGCCCAATGAGCAGTTCTTC.

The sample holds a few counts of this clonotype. CDR3 in amino acids: CASSFMRGGPDEQFF. The CDR3 DNA is TGTGCCAGCAGCTTCATGCGGGGGGGCCCCGATGAGCAGTTCTTC. The V and J genes are TRBV7-9 and TRBJ2-1, with 9 bases aligning to TRBD2. This CDR3 region has 15 residues. The J segment lost 8 bases and the V segment lost 3 bases, leaving 8 bases of the junction unmatched. Germline V lookup: CDR1 SEHNR, CDR2 FQNEAQ (reference sequence).

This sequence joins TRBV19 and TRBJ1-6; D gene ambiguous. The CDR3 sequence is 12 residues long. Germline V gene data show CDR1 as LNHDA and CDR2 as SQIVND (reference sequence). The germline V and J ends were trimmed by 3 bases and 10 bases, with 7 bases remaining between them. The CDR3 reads CASSMDESPLHF. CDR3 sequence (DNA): TGTGCCAGTAGTATGGACGAGTCACCCCTCCACTTT.

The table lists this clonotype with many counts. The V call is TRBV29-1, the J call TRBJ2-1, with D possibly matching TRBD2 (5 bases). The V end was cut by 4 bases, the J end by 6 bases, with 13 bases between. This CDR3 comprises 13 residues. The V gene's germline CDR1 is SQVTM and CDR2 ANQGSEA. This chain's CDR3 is CSVAGSFGNEQFF. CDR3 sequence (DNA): TGCAGCGTTGCGGGGTCTTTCGGCAATGAGCAGTTCTTC.

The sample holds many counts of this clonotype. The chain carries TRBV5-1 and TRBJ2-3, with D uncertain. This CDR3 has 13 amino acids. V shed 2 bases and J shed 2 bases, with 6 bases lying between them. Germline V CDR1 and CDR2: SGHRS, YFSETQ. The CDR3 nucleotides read TGCGCCAGCAGCTTTGATAACACAGATACGCAGTATTTT. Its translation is CASSFDNTDTQYF.